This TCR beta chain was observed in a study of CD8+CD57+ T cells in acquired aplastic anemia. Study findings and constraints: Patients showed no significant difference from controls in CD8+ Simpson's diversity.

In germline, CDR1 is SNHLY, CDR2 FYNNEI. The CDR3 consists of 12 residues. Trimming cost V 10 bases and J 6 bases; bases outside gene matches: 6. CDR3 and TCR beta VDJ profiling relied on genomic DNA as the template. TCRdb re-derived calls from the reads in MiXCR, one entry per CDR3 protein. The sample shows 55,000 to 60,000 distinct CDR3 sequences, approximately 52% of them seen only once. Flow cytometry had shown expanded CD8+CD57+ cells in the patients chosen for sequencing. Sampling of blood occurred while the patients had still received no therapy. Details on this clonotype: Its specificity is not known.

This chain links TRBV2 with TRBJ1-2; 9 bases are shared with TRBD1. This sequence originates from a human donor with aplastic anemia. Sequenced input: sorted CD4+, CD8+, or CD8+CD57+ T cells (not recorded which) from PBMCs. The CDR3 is CAIQQGAHGYTF. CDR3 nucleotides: TGTGCCATCCAACAGGGGGCCCATGGCTACACCTTC. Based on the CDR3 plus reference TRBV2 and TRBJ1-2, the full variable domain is EPEVTQTPSHQVTQMGQEVILRCVPISNHLYFYWYRQILGQKVEFLVSFYNNEISEKSEIFDDQFSVERPDGSNFTLKIRSTKLEDSAMYFCAIQQGAHGYTFGSGTRLTVV.